This T cell receptor (beta chain) was observed in a study of molecular identifiers for immune sequencing clone quantification. Notes on the study in general: The study found clones above 20 RNA copies held over 98% of effector molecules and under 1% in naive cells. Identical TCR molecules that share a barcode could lead to an underestimation of highly expanded clone sizes.

Concerning this clonotype: Its antigen is undetermined.

Naive CD8 T cell sorting was performed on the CD8+CD4-CCR7+CD45RA+ phenotype. The V end was cut by 0 bases, the J end by 10 bases, with 12 bases between. The CDR3 has 13 amino acids. The germline CDR1 and CDR2 sequences are GTSNPN and SVGIG (reference sequence). Previously described methods and listed TCR primers produced bulk TCR libraries. TCRdb reprocessed the PCR reads with MiXCR, giving one entry per CDR3 protein. The sample holds about 510,000 distinct CDR3 sequences, around 23% seen once. The chain recombines TRBV30 with TRBJ2-2; D might be TRBD1 (5 bases). Sequencing used naive CD8+ T cells from blood, with Jurkat cell RNA spiked in. The subset: FACS-sorted CD8+CD4-CCR7+CD45RA+ naive T cells. The sequence was obtained from a human donor in good health. Some libraries in this study had Jurkat cell RNA spiked in. This CDR3 reads CAWSVGVGQELFF. The CDR3 DNA follows: TGTGCCTGGAGTGTAGGGGTAGGGCAGGAGCTGTTTTTT.